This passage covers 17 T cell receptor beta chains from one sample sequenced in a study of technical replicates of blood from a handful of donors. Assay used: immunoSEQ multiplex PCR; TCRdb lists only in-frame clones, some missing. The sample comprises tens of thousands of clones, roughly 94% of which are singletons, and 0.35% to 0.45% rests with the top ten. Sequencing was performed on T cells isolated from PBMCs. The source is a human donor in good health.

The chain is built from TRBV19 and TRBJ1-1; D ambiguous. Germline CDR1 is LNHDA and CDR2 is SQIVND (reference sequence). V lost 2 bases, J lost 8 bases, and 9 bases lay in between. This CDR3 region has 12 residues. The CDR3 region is CASSISRREAFF. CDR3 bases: TGTGCCAGTAGTATAAGCCGGCGGGAAGCTTTCTTT.

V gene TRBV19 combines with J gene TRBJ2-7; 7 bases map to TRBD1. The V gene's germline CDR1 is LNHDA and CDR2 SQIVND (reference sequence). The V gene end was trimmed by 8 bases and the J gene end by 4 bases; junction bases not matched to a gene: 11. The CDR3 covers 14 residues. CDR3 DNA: TGTGCCAGTTCAGACAGGGAAAGGCTTTACGAGCAGTACTTC. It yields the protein CASSDRERLYEQYF.

CDR3 in amino acids: CSTPTGTYGYTF. The CDR3 DNA is TGCAGCACCCCGACAGGGACCTATGGCTACACCTTC. This chain links TRBV29-1 with TRBJ1-2, with 7 positions matching TRBD1. The junction had 7 bases not matched to a gene; V was cut back by 8 bases and J by 4 bases. Germline V gene lookup returns CDR1 SQVTM and CDR2 ANQGSEA. The CDR3 totals 12 residues.

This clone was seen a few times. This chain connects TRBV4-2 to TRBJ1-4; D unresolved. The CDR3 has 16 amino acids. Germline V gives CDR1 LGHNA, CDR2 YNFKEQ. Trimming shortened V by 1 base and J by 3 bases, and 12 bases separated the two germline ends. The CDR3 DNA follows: TGTGCCAGCAGCCAAGGACGGGAACCCCCTAATGAAAAACTGTTTTTT. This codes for CASSQGREPPNEKLFF.

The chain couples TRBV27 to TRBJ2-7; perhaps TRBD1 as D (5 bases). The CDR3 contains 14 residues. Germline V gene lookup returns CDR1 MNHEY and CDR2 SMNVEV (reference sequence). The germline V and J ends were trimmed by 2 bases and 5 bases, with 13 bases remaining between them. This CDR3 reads CASSLGRAGHEQYF. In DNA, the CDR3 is TGTGCCAGCAGTTTAGGCAGGGCAGGCCACGAGCAGTACTTC.

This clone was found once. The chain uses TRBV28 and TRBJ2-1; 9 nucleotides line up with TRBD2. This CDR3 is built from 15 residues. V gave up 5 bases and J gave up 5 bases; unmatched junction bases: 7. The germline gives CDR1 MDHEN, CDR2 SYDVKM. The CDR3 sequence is CASSLAGLNHNEQFF. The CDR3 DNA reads TGTGCCAGCAGTCTAGCGGGACTGAACCACAATGAGCAGTTCTTC.

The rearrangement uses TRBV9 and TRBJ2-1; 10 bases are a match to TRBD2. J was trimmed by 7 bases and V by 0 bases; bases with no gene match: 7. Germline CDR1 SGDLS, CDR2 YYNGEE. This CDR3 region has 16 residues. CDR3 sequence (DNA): TGTGCCAGCAGCGTAGCCCTAGCGGGAGAAGGAAATGAGCAGTTCTTC. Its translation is CASSVALAGEGNEQFF.

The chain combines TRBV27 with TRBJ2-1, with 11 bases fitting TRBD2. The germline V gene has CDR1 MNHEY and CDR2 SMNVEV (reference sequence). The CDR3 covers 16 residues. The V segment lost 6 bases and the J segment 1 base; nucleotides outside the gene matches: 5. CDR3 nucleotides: TGTGCCAGCAGGTTAGCGGGAGGGAGGTCCTACAATGAGCAGTTCTTC. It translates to CASRLAGGRSYNEQFF.

The CDR3 DNA follows: TGTGCCAGCAGTTTGATACAACTAGCGGGAGAGGATGAGCAGTTCTTC. Amino acid sequence: CASSLIQLAGEDEQFF. This rearrangement joins TRBV27 to TRBJ2-1, with 11 bases aligning to TRBD2. The CDR3 contains 16 residues. J was trimmed by 8 bases and V by 3 bases; bases with no gene match: 9. Germline assignment: CDR1 MNHEY and CDR2 SMNVEV (reference sequence).

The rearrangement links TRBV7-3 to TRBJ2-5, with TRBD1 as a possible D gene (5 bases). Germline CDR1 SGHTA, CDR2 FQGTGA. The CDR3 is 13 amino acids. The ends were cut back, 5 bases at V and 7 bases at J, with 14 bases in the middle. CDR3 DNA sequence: TGTGCCAGCAGCCCAGGACAAGAAGGGACCCAGTACTTC. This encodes CASSPGQEGTQYF.

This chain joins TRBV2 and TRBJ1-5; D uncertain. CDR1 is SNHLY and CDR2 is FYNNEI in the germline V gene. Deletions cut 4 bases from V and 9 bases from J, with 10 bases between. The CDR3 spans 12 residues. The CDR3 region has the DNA TGTGCCAGCAGTGGGCCCCCATCGCCCCAGCATTTT. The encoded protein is CASSGPPSPQHF.

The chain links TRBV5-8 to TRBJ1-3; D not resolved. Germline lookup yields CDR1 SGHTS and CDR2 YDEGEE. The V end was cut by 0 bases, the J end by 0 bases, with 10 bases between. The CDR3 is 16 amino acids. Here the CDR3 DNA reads TGTGCCAGCAGCTTGGTTCGGTCTAGCTCTGGAAACACCATATATTTT. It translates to CASSLVRSSSGNTIYF.

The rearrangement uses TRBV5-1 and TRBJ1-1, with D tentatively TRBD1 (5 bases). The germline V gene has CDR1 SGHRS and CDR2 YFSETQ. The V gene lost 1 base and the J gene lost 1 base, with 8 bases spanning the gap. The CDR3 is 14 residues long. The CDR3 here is CASSLTQGNTEAFF. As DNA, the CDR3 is TGCGCCAGCAGCTTGACTCAGGGGAACACTGAAGCTTTCTTT.

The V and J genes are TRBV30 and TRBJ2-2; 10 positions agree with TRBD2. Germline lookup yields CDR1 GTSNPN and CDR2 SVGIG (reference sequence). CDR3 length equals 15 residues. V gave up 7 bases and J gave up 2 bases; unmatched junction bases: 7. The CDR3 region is CAYHSGRLNTGELFF. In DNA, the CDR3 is TGTGCCTACCATAGCGGGAGGCTCAACACCGGGGAGCTGTTTTTT.

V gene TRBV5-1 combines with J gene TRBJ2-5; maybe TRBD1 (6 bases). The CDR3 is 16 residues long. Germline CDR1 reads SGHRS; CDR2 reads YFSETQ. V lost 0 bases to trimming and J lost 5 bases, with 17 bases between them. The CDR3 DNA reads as TGCGCCAGCAGCTTGGAGGCAGGGGCCCTGGGGGAGACCCAGTACTTC. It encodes CASSLEAGALGETQYF.

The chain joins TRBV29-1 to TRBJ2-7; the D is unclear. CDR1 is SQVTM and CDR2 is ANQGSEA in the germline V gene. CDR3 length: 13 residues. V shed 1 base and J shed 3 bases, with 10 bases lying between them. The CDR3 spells CSVEGGQVYEQYF. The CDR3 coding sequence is TGCAGCGTTGAAGGTGGCCAGGTCTACGAGCAGTACTTC.

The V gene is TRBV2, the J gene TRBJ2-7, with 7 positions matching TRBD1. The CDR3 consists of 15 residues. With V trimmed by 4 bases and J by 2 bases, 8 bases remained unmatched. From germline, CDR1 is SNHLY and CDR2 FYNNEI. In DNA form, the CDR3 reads TGTGCCAGCAGTGTCGGTGGGGACAGAGCCTACGAGCAGTACTTC. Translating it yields CASSVGGDRAYEQYF. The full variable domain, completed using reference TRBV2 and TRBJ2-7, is EPEVTQTPSHQVTQMGQEVILRCVPISNHLYFYWYRQILGQKVEFLVSFYNNEISEKSEIFDDQFSVERPDGSNFTLKIRSTKLEDSAMYFCASSVGGDRAYEQYFGPGTRLTVT.